These T cell receptor beta chains were read from a single sample in a study of CD8+CD57+ T cells in acquired aplastic anemia. TCRdb itself ran the reads through MiXCR, one entry per CDR3 protein. The sample lists under 350,000 distinct CDR3 sequences; roughly 61% were seen once. Sequencing was done on a sample of sorted CD4+, CD8+, or CD8+CD57+ T cells (not recorded which) from PBMCs. Source of these receptors: a human donor with aplastic anemia. Both conserved end residues are part of each CDR3. D genes are given only for firm matches. The size field is filled for only some rows; it gives once, few, many or a size class.

v_gene	abundance	j_gene	d_gene	CDR3aa	CDR3nt
TRBV20-1	few	TRBJ2-7	.	CSASVGGYEQYF	TGCAGTGCTAGCGTCGGTGGCTACGAGCAGTACTTC
TRBV10-3	.	TRBJ2-7	TRBD1	CAAKTGGLSYEQYF	TGTGCCGCCAAAACAGGGGGCCTCTCCTACGAGCAGTACTTC
TRBV7-3	.	TRBJ2-2	.	CASSFQYTGELFF	TGTGCCAGCAGCTTCCAGTACACCGGGGAGCTGTTTTTT
TRBV7-6	.	TRBJ2-1	.	CASSLVVDSYNEQFF	TGTGCCAGCAGCTTAGTAGTAGACTCCTACAATGAGCAGTTCTTC
TRBV19	.	TRBJ1-6	.	CASSMGWGITYNSPLHF	TGTGCCAGTAGTATGGGCTGGGGCATAACTTATAATTCACCCCTCCACTTT
TRBV15	.	TRBJ1-3	.	CATSRPRIDSGNTIYF	TGTGCCACTAGCAGGCCGAGGATTGACTCTGGAAACACCATATATTTT
TRBV5-1	few	TRBJ2-7	TRBD1	CASSLIGTGTSYEQYF	TGCGCCAGCAGCTTGATAGGGACAGGGACCTCCTACGAGCAGTACTTC
TRBV20-1	.	TRBJ2-1	TRBD2	CSANPLAAYNEQFF	TGCAGTGCTAACCCACTAGCGGCCTACAATGAGCAGTTCTTC
TRBV29-1	.	TRBJ1-4	.	CSGGEVDEKLFF	TGCAGCGGGGGGGAGGTCGACGAAAAACTGTTTTTT
TRBV9	.	TRBJ2-3	.	CASSVGTGQSTDTQYF	TGTGCCAGCAGCGTAGGGACGGGTCAAAGCACAGATACGCAGTATTTT
TRBV29-1	.	TRBJ1-1	.	CSVGRTEAFF	TGCAGCGTTGGTCGAACTGAAGCTTTCTTT
TRBV2	.	TRBJ1-5	.	CASSGRGINQPQHF	TGTGCCAGCAGTGGTCGGGGGATCAATCAGCCCCAGCATTTT
TRBV10-2	.	TRBJ1-2	TRBD1	CASSPDLDRGGGYTF	TGCGCCAGCAGTCCGGACCTAGACAGGGGAGGCGGCTACACCTTC
TRBV9	.	TRBJ2-3	TRBD2	CASSAQGRGGDTQYF	TGTGCCAGCAGCGCACAGGGCCGCGGGGGGGATACGCAGTATTTT
TRBV4-2	many	TRBJ2-2	.	CASSQDSGSNTGELFF	TGTGCCAGCAGCCAAGATAGCGGCTCGAACACCGGGGAGCTGTTTTTT
TRBV20-1	many	TRBJ1-5	TRBD1	CSAINRGRNQPQHF	TGCAGTGCTATAAACAGGGGGCGAAATCAGCCCCAGCATTTT
TRBV10-3	.	TRBJ1-1	TRBD1	CAISESDRVATEAFF	TGTGCCATCAGTGAGTCGGACAGGGTGGCCACTGAAGCTTTCTTT
TRBV20-1	.	TRBJ2-1	.	CSATRGARYNEQFF	TGCAGTGCTACTCGGGGGGCGAGATACAATGAGCAGTTCTTC
TRBV5-4	many	TRBJ2-1	.	CASSRPSSYNEQFF	TGTGCCAGCAGCAGACCGAGCTCCTACAATGAGCAGTTCTTC
TRBV19	few	TRBJ1-3	.	CASTGSGNTIYF	TGTGCCAGCACAGGGTCTGGAAACACCATATATTTT
TRBV6-4	.	TRBJ2-1	TRBD2	CASSDGVAGGIDEQFF	TGTGCCAGCAGTGACGGTGTAGCGGGAGGTATCGATGAGCAGTTCTTC
TRBV6-5	many	TRBJ2-2	TRBD1	CASSYSGQGFTGELFF	TGTGCCAGCAGTTACTCGGGACAGGGGTTCACCGGGGAGCTGTTTTTT
TRBV10-1	.	TRBJ2-3	TRBD2	CASSESLAATQYF	TGCGCCAGCAGTGAGTCTCTAGCGGCTACGCAGTATTTT
TRBV7-9	few	TRBJ2-3	.	CASSERGTDTQYF	TGTGCCAGCAGCGAGAGAGGCACAGATACGCAGTATTTT
TRBV10-3	many	TRBJ2-3	TRBD2	CATSGLEADTQYF	TGTGCCACCAGTGGACTAGAGGCAGATACGCAGTATTTT
TRBV15	.	TRBJ1-6	.	CATSREAGNSPLHF	TGTGCCACCAGCAGAGAGGCAGGGAATTCACCCCTCCACTTT
TRBV2	few	TRBJ1-1	.	CASKVANTEAFF	TGTGCCAGCAAGGTAGCGAACACTGAAGCTTTCTTT
TRBV24-1	.	TRBJ2-5	.	CATAAGRETQYF	TGTGCCACGGCGGCGGGGAGAGAGACCCAGTACTTC
TRBV3-1	many	TRBJ2-7	.	CASSALTGYYEQYF	TGTGCCAGCAGCGCACTTACAGGGTACTACGAGCAGTACTTC
TRBV20-1	.	TRBJ1-5	.	CSATTEGLSNQPQHF	TGCAGTGCTACTACAGAGGGGCTTAGCAATCAGCCCCAGCATTTT
TRBV2	.	TRBJ1-6	TRBD1	CASSEGGGAGNSPLHF	TGTGCCAGCAGTGAAGGAGGGGGCGCGGGTAATTCACCCCTCCACTTT
TRBV19	.	TRBJ2-7	TRBD2	CASSMWLAGAYEQYF	TGTGCCAGTAGTATGTGGCTAGCGGGAGCCTACGAGCAGTACTTC
TRBV10-3	.	TRBJ2-7	.	CASSGDTYEQYF	TGTGCCAGCTCAGGAGACACCTACGAGCAGTACTTC